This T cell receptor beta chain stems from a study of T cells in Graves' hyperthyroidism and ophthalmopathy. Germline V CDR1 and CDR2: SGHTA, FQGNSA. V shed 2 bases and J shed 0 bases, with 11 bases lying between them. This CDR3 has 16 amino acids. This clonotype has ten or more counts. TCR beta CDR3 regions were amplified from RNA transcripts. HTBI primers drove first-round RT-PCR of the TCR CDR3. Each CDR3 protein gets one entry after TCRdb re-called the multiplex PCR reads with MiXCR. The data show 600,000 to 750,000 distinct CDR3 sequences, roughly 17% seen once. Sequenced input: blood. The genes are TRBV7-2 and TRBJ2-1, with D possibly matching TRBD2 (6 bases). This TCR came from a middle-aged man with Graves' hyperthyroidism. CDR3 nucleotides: TGTGCCAGCAGCTTATCCGCGGGAAGCTCCTACAATGAGCAGTTCTTC. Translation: CASSLSAGSSYNEQFF.